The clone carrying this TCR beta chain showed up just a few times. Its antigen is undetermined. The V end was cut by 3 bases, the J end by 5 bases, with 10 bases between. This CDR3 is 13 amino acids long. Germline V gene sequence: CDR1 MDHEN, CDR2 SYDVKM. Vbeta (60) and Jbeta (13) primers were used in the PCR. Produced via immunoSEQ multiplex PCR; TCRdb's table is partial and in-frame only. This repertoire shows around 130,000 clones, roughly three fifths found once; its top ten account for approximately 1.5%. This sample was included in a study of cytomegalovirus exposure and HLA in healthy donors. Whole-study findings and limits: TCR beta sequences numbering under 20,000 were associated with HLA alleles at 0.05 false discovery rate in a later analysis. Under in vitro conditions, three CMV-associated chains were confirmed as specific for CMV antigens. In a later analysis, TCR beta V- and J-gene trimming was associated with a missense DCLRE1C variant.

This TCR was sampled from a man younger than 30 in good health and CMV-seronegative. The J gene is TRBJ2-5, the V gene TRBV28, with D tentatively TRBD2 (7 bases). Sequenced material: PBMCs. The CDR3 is CASSLGGGETQYF. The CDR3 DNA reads TGTGCCAGCAGTTTGGGAGGGGGGGAGACCCAGTACTTC.